One and the same sample provided the 19 T cell receptor beta chains below, sequenced in a study of coeliac disease. Study outcomes and limitations: Lower clonality than controls marked TRB and TRG repertoires from active celiac intraepithelial and lamina propria samples.

These receptors' targets are unknown. Profiled with immunoSEQ multiplex PCR; TCRdb holds only in-frame clones, not every one. The sample lists 4,400 or so clones, 66% occurring once. Material for sequencing was intraepithelial lymphocytes from the gut. The receptors originated from a woman aged 18 to 35 with active celiac disease.

The J gene is TRBJ1-5, the V gene TRBV10-2; 8 positions match TRBD1. With 2 bases clipped from V and 4 bases from J, the junction kept 4 bases outside the gene matches. Germline V gives CDR1 WSHSY, CDR2 SAAADI. The CDR3 totals 15 residues. The CDR3 reads CASSEGQGQNQPQHF. In DNA, the CDR3 is TGCGCCAGCAGTGAGGGACAGGGACAAAATCAGCCCCAGCATTTT.

This clone qualifies as medium-sized. The chain couples TRBV4-1 to TRBJ2-3; D possibly corresponds to TRBD1 (6 bases). Trimming removed 2 bases at V and 0 bases at J, with 24 bases between. Germline loops: CDR1 MGHRA, CDR2 YSYEKL. The CDR3 spans 20 residues. The CDR3, as DNA: TGCGCCAGCAGCCAATACCCCCTCGGGACACGTACCACTAGCACAGATACGCAGTATTTT. Its translation: CASSQYPLGTRTTSTDTQYF.

The chain uses TRBV28 and TRBJ1-5; maybe TRBD1 (6 bases). V dropped 2 bases and J dropped 9 bases, with 17 bases sitting between them. The CDR3 consists of 15 residues. The germline V gene has CDR1 MDHEN and CDR2 SYDVKM. The CDR3 DNA reads as TGTGCCAGCAGTTTACTCTCTGGGGGCGTTCGGCCCCAGCATTTT. This sequence encodes CASSLLSGGVRPQHF.

This clone was seen once. The V call is TRBV7-9, the J call TRBJ2-6, with a tentative D call TRBD1 (5 bases). The V end lost 1 base, the J end lost 1 base, and 5 bases lay between the germline ends. This CDR3 has 15 amino acids. CDR1 and CDR2 from the germline V gene are SEHNR and FQNEAQ (reference sequence). The CDR3 here is CASSLEGSGANVLTF. In DNA form, the CDR3 reads TGTGCCAGCAGCTTAGAGGGGTCTGGGGCCAACGTCCTGACTTTC. The full variable domain, completed using reference TRBV7-9 and TRBJ2-6, is DTGVSQNPRHKITKRGQNVTFRCDPISEHNRLYWYRQTLGQGPEFLTYFQNEAQLEKSRLLSDRFSAERPKGSFSTLEIQRTEQGDSAMYLCASSLEGSGANVLTFGAGSRLTVL.

V is TRBV27 and J is TRBJ2-3; D is unclear. Germline V gives CDR1 MNHEY, CDR2 SMNVEV (reference sequence). CDR3 length equals 13 residues. Between the trimmed V and J ends, which lost 3 bases and 4 bases, there was a span of 8 bases. The CDR3 is CASSFTYADTQYF. As DNA, the CDR3 is TGTGCCAGCAGTTTCACATACGCAGATACGCAGTATTTT.

V usage is TRBV7-8 and J usage is TRBJ1-2; D gene uncertain. Germline V gene data show CDR1 as SGHVS and CDR2 as FQNEAQ. There are 16 residues in the CDR3. The V end lost 4 bases, the J end lost 0 bases, and 15 bases lay between the germline ends. The CDR3 DNA is TGTGCCAGCAGCTGGGGAAGGGAGTTAGCTAACTATGGCTACACCTTC. Translated: CASSWGRELANYGYTF.

The gene calls are TRBV7-9 and TRBJ1-4; possibly TRBD1 for D (5 bases). V was clipped by 3 bases and J by 3 bases, with 11 bases between them. This CDR3 region has 15 residues. The V gene's germline CDR1 is SEHNR and CDR2 FQNEAQ (reference sequence). Written as DNA, the CDR3 is TGTGCCAGCAGCTTCTGGAGGGGTGCTAATGAAAAACTGTTTTTT. The encoded protein is CASSFWRGANEKLFF.

This chain joins TRBV6-6 and TRBJ1-1; a weak D match, TRBD1 (5 bases). The CDR3 contains 12 residues. V was clipped by 6 bases and J by 2 bases, with 7 bases between them. Per the germline V gene, CDR1 is MNHNY and CDR2 is SVGAGI (reference sequence). CDR3 DNA: TGTGCCAGCAGAGGGACTAACACTGAAGCTTTCTTT. This codes for CASRGTNTEAFF.

In its sample, this clone is medium-sized. This chain links TRBV10-3 with TRBJ2-1, with TRBD2 matching 12 bases. With V trimmed by 6 bases and J by 2 bases, 5 bases remained unmatched. The CDR3 has 16 amino acids. Germline-derived CDR1 and CDR2 are ENHRY and SYGVKD. CDR3 region: CAISGLAGIPYNEQFF. For the CDR3, the DNA is TGTGCCATCAGCGGACTAGCGGGGATCCCCTACAATGAGCAGTTCTTC.

This chain joins TRBV15 and TRBJ1-2; D may be TRBD1 (6 bases). The germline V gene encodes CDR1 LNHNV and CDR2 YYDKDF (reference sequence). Trimming took 9 bases from V and 8 from J, leaving 19 bases between them. The CDR3 runs 13 residues. The CDR3 loop reads CATTGRDGQGYTF. The CDR3 nucleotides read TGTGCCACTACCGGCAGGGACGGACAGGGCTACACCTTC.

This clone has only a few counts. CDR3 DNA sequence: TGCGCCAGCAGCTCACTGGTTCTCACTGAAGCTTTCTTT. This codes for CASSSLVLTEAFF. The chain joins TRBV5-1 to TRBJ1-1, with D unclear. The CDR3 totals 13 residues. From germline, CDR1 is SGHRS and CDR2 YFSETQ. Between the trimmed V and J ends, which lost 3 bases and 4 bases, there was a span of 10 bases.

J is TRBJ1-1 and V is TRBV4-1, with D unresolved. This CDR3 has 17 amino acids. CDR1 and CDR2 (germline): MGHRA, YSYEKL. Trimming removed 7 bases at V and 3 bases at J, with 24 bases between. The CDR3 sequence is CASTPFPDLVYDTEAFF. The CDR3 DNA follows: TGCGCCAGCACCCCTTTCCCAGATCTAGTGTATGACACTGAAGCTTTCTTT.

This clone was detected a few times. The V gene is TRBV6-1, the J gene TRBJ2-1; TRBD2 matches 12 bases. Germline V gene lookup returns CDR1 MNHNS and CDR2 SASEGT. V trimming: 6 bases; J trimming: 5 bases; junction bases outside the gene matches: 5. The CDR3 length is 15 residues. CDR3 sequence reads: CASSVRLAGDNEQFF. The DNA of the CDR3 is TGTGCCAGCAGCGTCCGACTAGCGGGGGACAATGAGCAGTTCTTC.

CDR3 sequence: CASSHHSGTGFGPYEQYF. In nucleotides, the CDR3 is TGTGCCAGCAGTCACCATTCGGGGACAGGCTTTGGGCCCTACGAGCAGTACTTC. V is TRBV6-9 and J is TRBJ2-7; 8 positions agree with TRBD1. This CDR3 spans 18 amino acids. V trimming: 5 bases; J trimming: 2 bases; junction bases outside the gene matches: 17. Per germline, CDR1 MNHGY and CDR2 SVAAGI.

This clone came up once. This chain links TRBV6-5 with TRBJ2-2, with D uncertain. Per germline, CDR1 MNHEY and CDR2 SVGAGI. V shed 0 bases and J shed 6 bases, with 8 bases lying between them. This CDR3 comprises 14 residues. CDR3 sequence (DNA): TGTGCCAGCAGTTACTCGTTAACACCCGGGGAGCTGTTTTTT. It is translated as CASSYSLTPGELFF.

V and J are TRBV29-1 and TRBJ2-1; weak D call: TRBD2 (5 bases). CDR3 length: 14 amino acids. The germline gives CDR1 SQVTM, CDR2 ANQGSEA. V lost 6 bases and J 4 bases, leaving 16 bases between the germline ends. CDR3: CSVKPDSEYNEQFF. The CDR3 DNA reads as TGCAGCGTAAAACCCGATAGCGAGTACAATGAGCAGTTCTTC.

This rearrangement joins TRBV5-5 to TRBJ1-2; 7 bases match TRBD1. Germline V CDR1 and CDR2: SGHKS, YYEKEE (reference sequence). V was pared by 0 bases and J by 0 bases, with 5 bases of the junction left unmatched. The CDR3 has 16 residues. The CDR3 nucleotides read TGTGCCAGCAGCTTGGGCCCGGGGACAGCTAACTATGGCTACACCTTC. It codes for CASSLGPGTANYGYTF. The full variable domain, with the rest looked up from reference TRBV5-5 and TRBJ1-2, is DAGVTQSPTHLIKTRGQQVTLRCSPISGHKSVSWYQQVLGQGPQFIFQYYEKEERGRGNFPDRFSARQFPNYSSELNVNALLLGDSALYLCASSLGPGTANYGYTFGSGTRLTVV.

This clone ranks as medium-sized. The chain employs TRBV6-1 and TRBJ2-2; 7 bases agree with TRBD1. There are 14 residues in the CDR3. Germline V gene lookup returns CDR1 MNHNS and CDR2 SASEGT. The V segment lost 2 bases and the J segment 8 bases; nucleotides outside the gene matches: 5. The CDR3 coding sequence is TGTGCCAGCAGTGAAACAGGGGCCATTGGGGAGCTGTTTTTT. Amino acids: CASSETGAIGELFF.

The rearrangement uses TRBV5-1 and TRBJ1-3; D perhaps matches TRBD1 (6 bases). Trimming stripped 1 base from V and 1 base from J, with 15 bases between. Germline V gene data show CDR1 as SGHRS and CDR2 as YFSETQ. CDR3 length: 17 amino acids. In DNA form, the CDR3 reads TGCGCCAGCAGCTTGTTCTGGGGGCTATGGTCTGGAAACACCATATATTTT. Its translation: CASSLFWGLWSGNTIYF.